This T cell receptor (beta chain) was obtained from a study of shared clonotypes between healthy human individuals. This table comes from immunoSEQ multiplex PCR, and its TCRdb copy is limited to in-frame clones, with some not included. The sample records over a million clones, approximately 80% being singletons. Per the germline V gene, CDR1 is MDHEN and CDR2 is SYDVKM. CDR3 length equals 15 residues. Trimming removed 7 bases from V and 2 bases from J; junction bases left unmatched: 3. Input material: memory CD4+ T cells from PBMCs. The subset was: CD45RA-negative fraction. This chain joins TRBV28 and TRBJ2-6, with 9 bases that match TRBD1. This receptor was obtained from a man younger than 35 in good health. Some clones in this sample may be carry-over from other donors' samples. This CDR3 is CASNGQGTGANVLTF. CDR3 DNA sequence: TGTGCCAGCAACGGACAGGGGACTGGGGCCAACGTCCTGACTTTC.